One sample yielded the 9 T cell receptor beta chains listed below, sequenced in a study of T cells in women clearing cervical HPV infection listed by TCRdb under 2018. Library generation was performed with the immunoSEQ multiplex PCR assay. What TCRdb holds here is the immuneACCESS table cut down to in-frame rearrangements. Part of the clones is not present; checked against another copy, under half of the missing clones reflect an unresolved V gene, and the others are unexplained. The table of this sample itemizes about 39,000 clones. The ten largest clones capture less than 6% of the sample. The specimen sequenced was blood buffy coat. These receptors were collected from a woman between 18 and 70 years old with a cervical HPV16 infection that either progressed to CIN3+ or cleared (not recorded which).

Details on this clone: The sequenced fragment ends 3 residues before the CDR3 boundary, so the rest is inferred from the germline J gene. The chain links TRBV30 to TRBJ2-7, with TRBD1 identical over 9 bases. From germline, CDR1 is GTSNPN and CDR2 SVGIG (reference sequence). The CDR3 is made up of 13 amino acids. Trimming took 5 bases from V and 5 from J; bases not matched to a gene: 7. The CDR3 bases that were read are TGTGCCTGGGTTACAGGGGGCGGTAACGAG. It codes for CAWVTGGGNE. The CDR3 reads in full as CAWVTGGGNEQYF.

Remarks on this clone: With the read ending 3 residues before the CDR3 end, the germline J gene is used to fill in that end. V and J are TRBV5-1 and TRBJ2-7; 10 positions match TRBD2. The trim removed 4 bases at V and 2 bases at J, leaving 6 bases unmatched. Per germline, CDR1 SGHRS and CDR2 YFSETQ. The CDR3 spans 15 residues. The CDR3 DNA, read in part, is TGCGCCAGCAGCCATAGCGGGGGGTTTACCTACGAG. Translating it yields CASSHSGGFTYE. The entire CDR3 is CASSHSGGFTYEQYF.

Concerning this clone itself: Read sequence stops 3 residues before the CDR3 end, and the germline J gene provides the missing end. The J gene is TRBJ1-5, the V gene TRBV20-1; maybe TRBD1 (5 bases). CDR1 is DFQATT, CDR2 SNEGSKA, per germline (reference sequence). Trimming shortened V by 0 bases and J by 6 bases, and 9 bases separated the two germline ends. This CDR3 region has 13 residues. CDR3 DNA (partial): TGCAGTGCTAGAGACAGGGAGGGTCAGCCC. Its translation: CSARDREGQP. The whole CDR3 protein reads CSARDREGQPQHF.

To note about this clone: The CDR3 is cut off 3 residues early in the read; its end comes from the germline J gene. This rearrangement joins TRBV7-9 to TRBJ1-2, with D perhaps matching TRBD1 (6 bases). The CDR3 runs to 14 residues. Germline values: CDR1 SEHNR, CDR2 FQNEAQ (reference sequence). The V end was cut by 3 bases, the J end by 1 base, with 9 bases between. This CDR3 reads CASSFTGLNYGYTF. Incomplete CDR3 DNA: TGTGCCAGCAGCTTTACAGGGCTTAACTATGGC. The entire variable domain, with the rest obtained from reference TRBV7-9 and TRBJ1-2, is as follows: DTGVSQNPRHKITKRGQNVTFRCDPISEHNRLYWYRQTLGQGPEFLTYFQNEAQLEKSRLLSDRFSAERPKGSFSTLEIQRTEQGDSAMYLCASSFTGLNYGYTFGSGTRLTVV.

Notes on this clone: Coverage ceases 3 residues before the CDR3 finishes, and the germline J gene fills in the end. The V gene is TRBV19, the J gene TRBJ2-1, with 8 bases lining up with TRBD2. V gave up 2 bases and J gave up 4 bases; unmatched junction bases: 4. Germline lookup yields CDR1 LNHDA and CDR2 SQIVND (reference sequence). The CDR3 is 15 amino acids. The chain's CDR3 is CASSITSGKYNEQFF. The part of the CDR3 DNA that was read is TGTGCCAGTAGTATAACTAGCGGCAAGTACAATGAG.

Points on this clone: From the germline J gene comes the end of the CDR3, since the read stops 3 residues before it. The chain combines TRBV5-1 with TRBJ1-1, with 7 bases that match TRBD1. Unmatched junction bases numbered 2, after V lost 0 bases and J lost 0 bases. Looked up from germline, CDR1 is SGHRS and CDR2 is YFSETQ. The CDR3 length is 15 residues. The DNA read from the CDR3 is TGCGCCAGCAGCTTGGCGGGGACAGTGAACACTGAA. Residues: CASSLAGTVNTE. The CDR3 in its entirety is CASSLAGTVNTEAFF.

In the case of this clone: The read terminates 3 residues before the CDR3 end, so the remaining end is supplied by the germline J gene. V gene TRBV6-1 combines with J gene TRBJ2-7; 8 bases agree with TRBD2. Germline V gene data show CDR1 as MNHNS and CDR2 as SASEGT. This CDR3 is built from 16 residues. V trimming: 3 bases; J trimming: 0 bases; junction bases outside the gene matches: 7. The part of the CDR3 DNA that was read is TGTGCCAGCAGTGATACTGGCGGGGGGCGCTCCTACGAG. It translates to CASSDTGGGRSYE. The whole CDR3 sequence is CASSDTGGGRSYEQYF.

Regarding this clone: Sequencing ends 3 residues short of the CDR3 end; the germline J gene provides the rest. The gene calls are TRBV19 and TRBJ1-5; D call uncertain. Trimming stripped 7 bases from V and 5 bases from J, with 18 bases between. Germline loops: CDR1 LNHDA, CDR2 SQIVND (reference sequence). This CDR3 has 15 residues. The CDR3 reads CASNQADKVYQPQHF. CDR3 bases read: TGTGCCAGTAACCAAGCCGACAAGGTCTATCAGCCC.

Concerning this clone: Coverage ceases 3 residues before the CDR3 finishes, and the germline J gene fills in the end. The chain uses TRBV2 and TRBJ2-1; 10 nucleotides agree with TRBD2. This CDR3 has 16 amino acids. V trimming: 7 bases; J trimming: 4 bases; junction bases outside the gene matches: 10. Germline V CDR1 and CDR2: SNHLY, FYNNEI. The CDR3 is CASTQNGAGGYNEQFF. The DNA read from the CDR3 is TGTGCCAGCACCCAGAATGGAGCGGGGGGGTACAATGAG.